The entry below gives a single T cell receptor beta chain sequence along with its context. The antigen is undetermined. CDR3 size: 16 residues. Per germline, CDR1 DFQATT and CDR2 SNEGSKA (reference sequence). V lost 1 base to trimming and J lost 4 bases, with 16 bases between them. This sample was taken from a study of response to subunit inactivated influenza vaccine. Whole-study results and caveats: The authors suggested that few new T cells are recruited per seasonal influenza vaccination.

Each CDR3 protein is one row after TCRdb ran MiXCR on the RT-PCR reads. The sample records approximately 700,000 distinct CDR3 sequences, around 13% being singletons. This sequence joins TRBV20-1 and TRBJ2-2; no definite D call. Sequenced here: PBMCs from blood, sampled less than 15 days before vaccination. This clonotype was obtained from a man between 45 and 60 years old who received an inactivated influenza vaccine. The CDR3 is CSARGGHGRGTGELFF. Here the CDR3 DNA reads TGCAGTGCTAGAGGAGGCCATGGACGAGGCACCGGGGAGCTGTTTTTT.